Listed below are T cell receptor beta chains from one sample, sequenced in a study of post-analysis software for immune sequencing data. TCRdb itself ran the PCR reads through MiXCR, one entry per CDR3 protein. Of about 160,000 distinct CDR3 sequences in the sample, roughly 34% were seen once. The sample was blood, taken after autologous hematopoietic stem cell transplantation. These receptors came from a girl under 18 with multiple sclerosis. The CDR3 runs from the conserved cysteine through the conserved F or W. The order of the fields is D gene, J gene, V gene, clone size, CDR3 protein, CDR3 DNA. The D gene is left open where the match is weak. Rows give clone size only sometimes, using once, few, many, or a class for an expanded clone.

TRBD2 | TRBJ2-1 | TRBV7-2 | . | CASSLEASGSPYEQFF | TGTGCCAGCAGCTTAGAGGCTAGCGGGAGCCCCTACGAGCAGTTCTTC
. | TRBJ2-1 | TRBV7-3 | . | CASSLISGPGNEQFF | TGTGCCAGCAGCTTAATTAGCGGCCCTGGCAATGAGCAGTTCTTC
. | TRBJ2-3 | TRBV20-1 | few | CSATQLAGLTDTQYF | TGCAGTGCTACACAACTAGCTGGTTTGACAGATACGCAGTATTTT
. | TRBJ2-1 | TRBV7-4 | few | CASSFIWDRDESKYNEQFF | TGTGCCAGCAGCTTTATATGGGACCGGGACGAGAGCAAATACAATGAGCAGTTCTTC
. | TRBJ1-2 | TRBV7-2 | . | CASSLDLGDIYGYTF | TGTGCCAGCAGCTTAGATCTAGGAGACATCTATGGCTACACCTTC
TRBD2 | TRBJ2-3 | TRBV29-1 | . | CSVDGLAGSADTQYF | TGCAGCGTTGACGGACTAGCGGGTTCGGCAGATACGCAGTATTTT
. | TRBJ2-5 | TRBV6-5 | . | CASRGAEYHNEQYF | TGTGCCAGCAGGGGGGCGGAGTATCACAATGAGCAGTACTTC
. | TRBJ1-1 | TRBV24-1 | . | CATSDGRGVNTEAFF | TGTGCCACCAGTGATGGCAGGGGAGTGAACACTGAAGCTTTCTTT
. | TRBJ2-7 | TRBV7-9 | few | CASSGTEDSSYEQYF | TGTGCCAGCAGCGGGACTGAGGATAGCTCCTACGAGCAGTACTTC
TRBD2 | TRBJ2-1 | TRBV7-2 | once | CASSLTSGSYEQFF | TGTGCCAGCAGCTTAACTAGCGGGAGTTATGAGCAGTTCTTC
TRBD1 | TRBJ1-5 | TRBV20-1 | many | CSARQGGARQPQHF | TGCAGTGCTAGGCAGGGGGGGGCGCGTCAGCCCCAGCATTTT
. | TRBJ1-2 | TRBV5-1 | . | CASSLRDSRQDYGYTF | TGCGCCAGCAGCTTGCGGGACTCCCGGCAGGACTATGGCTACACCTTC
TRBD2 | TRBJ2-1 | TRBV24-1 | . | CATSDFSGTSRYEQFF | TGTGCCACCAGTGATTTTTCGGGGACTAGCAGGTATGAGCAGTTCTTC
. | TRBJ2-3 | TRBV6-4 | . | CASSVGGTDTQYF | TGTGCCAGCAGTGTGGGGGGCACAGATACGCAGTATTTT
. | TRBJ2-3 | TRBV7-3 | few | CASSLNPGADTQYF | TGTGCCAGCAGCTTAAACCCGGGGGCAGATACGCAGTATTTT
. | TRBJ1-1 | TRBV27 | few | CASSLSSGFTEAFF | TGTGCCAGCAGTTTATCGTCCGGGTTCACTGAAGCTTTCTTT
. | TRBJ2-2 | TRBV9 | few | CASSATGLVVSGELFF | TGTGCCAGCAGCGCTACAGGGTTGGTAGTCTCCGGGGAGCTGTTTTTT
. | TRBJ2-4 | TRBV19 | . | CASTGETGALSKNIQYF | TGTGCCAGTACGGGGGAGACCGGGGCTCTAAGCAAAAACATTCAGTACTTC
. | TRBJ2-5 | TRBV20-1 | once | CSARGPGNEQYF | TGCAGTGCTAGAGGTCCAGGGAATGAGCAGTACTTC
. | TRBJ1-1 | TRBV20-1 | . | CKKGGRGMNTEAFF | TGCAAAAAAGGGGGGAGAGGCATGAACACTGAAGCTTTCTTT
. | TRBJ2-7 | TRBV27 | few | CASSLSALGGIYEQYF | TGTGCCAGCAGTTTATCGGCGCTCGGTGGAATCTACGAGCAGTACTTC
. | TRBJ1-2 | TRBV11-1 | . | CASRDSPDGYTF | TGTGCCAGCAGGGACAGTCCGGATGGCTACACCTTC
TRBD2 | TRBJ2-3 | TRBV7-3 | once | CASSRREAGGTDTQYF | TGTGCCAGCAGCCGGAGAGAAGCGGGAGGTACAGATACGCAGTATTTT
. | TRBJ2-3 | TRBV12-3/TRBV12-4 | . | CASSLSDLGVSDTQYF | TGTGCCAGCAGTTTGAGTGACCTGGGGGTGTCGGATACGCAGTATTTT
. | TRBJ2-4 | TRBV29-1 | . | CSVGDIAKNIQYF | TGCAGCGTTGGAGACATAGCCAAAAACATTCAGTACTTC
. | TRBJ2-5 | TRBV4-2 | . | CASSQEGVWETQYF | TGTGCCAGCAGCCAAGAGGGAGTCTGGGAGACCCAGTACTTC
. | TRBJ2-4 | TRBV7-8 | few | CASSLGQTAEQYF | TGTGCCAGCAGCTTAGGTCAGACCGCGGAGCAGTACTTC
TRBD2 | TRBJ2-7 | TRBV20-1 | many | CSAGGDLLEQYF | TGCAGTGCTGGGGGGGATCTTTTGGAGCAGTACTTC
. | TRBJ2-3 | TRBV29-1 | . | CSVDSALVSTDTQYF | TGCAGCGTTGATTCGGCCCTAGTATCTACAGATACGCAGTATTTT
TRBD2 | TRBJ2-7 | TRBV20-1 | . | CSVRTSGFRPEQYF | TGCAGTGTTCGGACTAGCGGGTTCCGTCCCGAGCAGTACTTC
. | TRBJ2-3 | TRBV7-8 | . | CASSLWGMSTDTQYF | TGTGCCAGCAGCTTGTGGGGGATGAGCACAGATACGCAGTATTTT
. | TRBJ2-3 | TRBV20-1 | many | CSARQGTDTQYF | TGCAGTGCTAGACAGGGCACAGATACGCAGTATTTT
. | TRBJ2-1 | TRBV10-3 | few | CAISEVEGTYNEQFF | TGTGCCATCAGTGAGGTTGAGGGGACGTACAATGAGCAGTTCTTC
TRBD1 | TRBJ1-2 | TRBV12-3/TRBV12-4 | few | CASSLETGFNYGYTF | TGTGCCAGCAGCCTAGAGACAGGGTTCAACTATGGCTACACCTTC
. | TRBJ2-1 | TRBV5-5 | . | CASSLGVRMAQDGQFF | TGTGCCAGCAGCTTGGGGGTCCGTATGGCACAAGATGGGCAGTTCTTC
. | TRBJ1-5 | TRBV6-1 | once | CASSARDINQPQHF | TGTGCCAGCAGTGCTCGGGACATCAATCAGCCCCAGCATTTT
. | TRBJ2-7 | TRBV4-2 | many | CASSQDRDISYEQYF | TGTGCCAGCAGCCAAGATAGGGACATCTCCTACGAGCAGTACTTC
TRBD2 | TRBJ2-1 | TRBV4-1 | once | CASSLRGGANNEQFF | TGCGCCAGCAGCCTCCGCGGGGGGGCTAACAATGAGCAGTTCTTC
. | TRBJ2-5 | TRBV6-5 | . | CASSYSGPGRQETQYF | TGTGCCAGCAGTTACTCGGGGCCAGGAAGGCAAGAGACCCAGTACTTC
. | TRBJ2-1 | TRBV20-1 | few | CSAQEFSGVVSYNEQFF | TGCAGTGCTCAAGAATTTAGCGGAGTTGTTTCCTACAATGAGCAGTTCTTC
. | TRBJ2-7 | TRBV6-1 | many | CASRPHGNSYEQYF | TGTGCCAGCAGGCCCCACGGAAACTCCTACGAGCAGTACTTC
. | TRBJ2-7 | TRBV29-1 | . | CSVEDSEDEQYF | TGCAGCGTTGAAGACTCTGAGGACGAGCAGTACTTC
TRBD1 | TRBJ2-5 | TRBV7-7 | few | CASSPRSGGQETQYF | TGTGCTAGCAGCCCCCGCTCAGGGGGTCAAGAGACCCAGTACTTC
. | TRBJ1-2 | TRBV7-9 | . | CASSLAPEFGGYTF | TGTGCCAGCAGCTTAGCACCGGAGTTCGGTGGCTACACCTTC
. | TRBJ1-6 | TRBV9 | . | CASSVGQGFSPLHF | TGTGCCAGCAGCGTGGGGCAGGGTTTTTCACCCCTCCACTTT
TRBD2 | TRBJ2-1 | TRBV20-1 | . | CSARQPGTSGDNEQFF | TGCAGTGCCCGCCAACCCGGGACTAGCGGGGACAATGAGCAGTTCTTC
TRBD2 | TRBJ2-1 | TRBV6-6 | few | CASSAGTSGPEQFF | TGTGCCAGCAGTGCCGGGACTAGCGGTCCGGAGCAGTTCTTC
. | TRBJ2-1 | TRBV4-3 | few | CASSQEGTISYNEQFF | TGCGCCAGCAGCCAGGAAGGCACTATATCCTACAATGAGCAGTTCTTC
TRBD2 | TRBJ2-1 | TRBV14 | many | CASSQAWSGRRYNEQFF | TGTGCCAGCAGCCAGGCATGGAGCGGGAGGCGCTACAATGAGCAGTTCTTC
TRBD2 | TRBJ2-7 | TRBV20-1 | . | CSASGLAGGVYSYEQYF | TGCAGTGCTAGTGGACTAGCGGGAGGCGTCTACTCCTACGAGCAGTACTTC
. | TRBJ2-7 | TRBV6-6 | many | CASSYGPYEQYF | TGTGCCAGCAGTTACGGACCCTACGAGCAGTACTTC
. | TRBJ2-1 | TRBV6-2/TRBV6-3 | few | CASSTPTAVSSYNEQFF | TGTGCCAGCAGTACCCCCACCGCGGTGAGCTCCTACAATGAGCAGTTCTTC
. | TRBJ2-5 | TRBV29-1 | . | CSVDTGQGTQYF | TGCAGCGTGGACACAGGGCAAGGGACCCAGTACTTC